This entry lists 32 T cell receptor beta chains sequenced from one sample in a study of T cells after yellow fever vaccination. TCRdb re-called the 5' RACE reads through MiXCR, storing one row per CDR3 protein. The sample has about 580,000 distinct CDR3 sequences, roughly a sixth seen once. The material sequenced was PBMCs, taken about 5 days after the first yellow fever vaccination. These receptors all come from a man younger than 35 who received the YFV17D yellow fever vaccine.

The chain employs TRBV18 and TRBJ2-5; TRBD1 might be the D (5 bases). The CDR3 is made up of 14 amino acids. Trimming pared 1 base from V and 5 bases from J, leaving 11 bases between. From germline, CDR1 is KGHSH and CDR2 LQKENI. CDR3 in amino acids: CASSPRGQRETQYF. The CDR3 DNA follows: TGTGCCAGCTCACCACGGGGCCAGAGGGAGACCCAGTACTTC.

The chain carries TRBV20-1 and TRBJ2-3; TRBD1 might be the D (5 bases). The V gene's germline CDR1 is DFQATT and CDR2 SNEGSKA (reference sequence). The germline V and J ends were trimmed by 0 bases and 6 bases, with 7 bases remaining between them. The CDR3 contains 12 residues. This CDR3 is CSARDRVDTQYF. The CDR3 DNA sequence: TGCAGTGCTAGAGACAGGGTTGATACGCAGTATTTT.

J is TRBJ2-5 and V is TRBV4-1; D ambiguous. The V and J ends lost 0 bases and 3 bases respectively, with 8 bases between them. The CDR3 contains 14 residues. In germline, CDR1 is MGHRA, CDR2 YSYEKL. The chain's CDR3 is CASSQEWTEETQYF. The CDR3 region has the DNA TGCGCCAGCAGCCAAGAATGGACCGAAGAGACCCAGTACTTC.

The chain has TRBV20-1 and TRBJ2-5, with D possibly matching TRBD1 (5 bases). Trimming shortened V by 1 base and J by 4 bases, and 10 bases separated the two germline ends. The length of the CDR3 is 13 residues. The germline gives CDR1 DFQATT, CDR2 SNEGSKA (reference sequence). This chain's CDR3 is CSARVGAGETQYF. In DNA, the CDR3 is TGCAGTGCTAGAGTTGGGGCTGGAGAGACCCAGTACTTC.

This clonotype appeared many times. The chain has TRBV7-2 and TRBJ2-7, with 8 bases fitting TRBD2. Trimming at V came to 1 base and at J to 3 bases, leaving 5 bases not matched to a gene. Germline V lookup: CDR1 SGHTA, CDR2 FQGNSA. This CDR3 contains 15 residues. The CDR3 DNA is TGTGCCAGCAGCTTAGGCCTCGGGGGGGGCTACGAGCAGTACTTC. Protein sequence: CASSLGLGGGYEQYF.

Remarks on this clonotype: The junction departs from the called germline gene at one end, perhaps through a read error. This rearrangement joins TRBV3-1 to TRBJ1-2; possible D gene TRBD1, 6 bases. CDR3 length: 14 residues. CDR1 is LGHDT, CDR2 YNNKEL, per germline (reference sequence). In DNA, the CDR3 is TGTGCCAGCAGCCTGTTTGGTGGGGGCTATGGCTTCACCTTC. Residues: CASSLFGGGYGFTF.

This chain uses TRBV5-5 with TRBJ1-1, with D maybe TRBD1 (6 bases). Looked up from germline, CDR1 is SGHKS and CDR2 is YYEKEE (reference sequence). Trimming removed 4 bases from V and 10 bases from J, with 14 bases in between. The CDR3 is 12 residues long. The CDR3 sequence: CASSQSQGGAFF. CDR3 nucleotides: TGTGCCAGCAGCCAGTCACAGGGTGGAGCTTTCTTT.

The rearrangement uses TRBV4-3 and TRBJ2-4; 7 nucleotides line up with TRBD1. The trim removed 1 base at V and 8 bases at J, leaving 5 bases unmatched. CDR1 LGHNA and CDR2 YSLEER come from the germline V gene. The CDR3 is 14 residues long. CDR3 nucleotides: TGCGCCAGCAGCCAAGTGGGGCAGGGGGACATTCAGTACTTC. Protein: CASSQVGQGDIQYF.

The CDR3 protein is CASGQLQGWNEQFF. The CDR3, as DNA: TGTGCCAGCGGCCAGCTGCAGGGCTGGAATGAGCAGTTCTTC. This rearrangement joins TRBV5-6 to TRBJ2-1; D possibly corresponds to TRBD1 (5 bases). Germline CDR1 and CDR2: SGHDT and YYEEEE. V was shortened by 7 bases and J by 7 bases, with 18 bases between the two germline ends. The CDR3 consists of 14 residues. Together with reference TRBV5-6 and TRBJ2-1, the CDR3 gives the full variable domain: DAGVTQSPTHLIKTRGQQVTLRCSPKSGHDTVSWYQQALGQGPQFIFQYYEEEERQRGNFPDRFSGHQFPNYSSELNVNALLLGDSALYLCASGQLQGWNEQFFGPGTRLTVL.

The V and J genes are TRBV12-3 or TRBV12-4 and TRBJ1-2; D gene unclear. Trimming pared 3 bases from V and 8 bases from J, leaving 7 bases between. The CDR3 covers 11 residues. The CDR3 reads CASSFGWGYTF. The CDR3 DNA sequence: TGTGCCAGCAGTTTTGGATGGGGCTACACCTTC.

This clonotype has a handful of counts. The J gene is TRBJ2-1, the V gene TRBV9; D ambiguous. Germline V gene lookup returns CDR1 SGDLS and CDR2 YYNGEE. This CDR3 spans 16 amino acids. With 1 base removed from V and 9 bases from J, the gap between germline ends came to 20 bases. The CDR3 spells CASSVNVAFPDGEQFF. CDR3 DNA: TGTGCCAGCAGCGTAAATGTGGCTTTTCCTGACGGTGAGCAGTTCTTC.

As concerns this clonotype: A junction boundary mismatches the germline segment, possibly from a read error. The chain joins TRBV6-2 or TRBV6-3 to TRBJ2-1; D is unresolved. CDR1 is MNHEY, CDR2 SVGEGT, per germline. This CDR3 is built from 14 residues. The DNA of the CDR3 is TGTGCCAGCGGCGCCCTGCAGATGCCTAATGAGCGGTTCTTC. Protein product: CASGALQMPNERFF.

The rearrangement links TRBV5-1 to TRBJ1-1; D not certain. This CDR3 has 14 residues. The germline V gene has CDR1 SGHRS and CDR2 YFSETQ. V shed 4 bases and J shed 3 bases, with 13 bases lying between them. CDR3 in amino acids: CASSAMGWDTEAFF. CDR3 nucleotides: TGCGCCAGCAGCGCTATGGGATGGGACACTGAAGCTTTCTTT. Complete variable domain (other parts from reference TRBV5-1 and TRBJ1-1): KAGVTQTPRYLIKTRGQQVTLSCSPISGHRSVSWYQQTPGQGLQFLFEYFSETQRNKGNFPGRFSGRQFSNSRSEMNVSTLELGDSALYLCASSAMGWDTEAFFGQGTRLTVV.

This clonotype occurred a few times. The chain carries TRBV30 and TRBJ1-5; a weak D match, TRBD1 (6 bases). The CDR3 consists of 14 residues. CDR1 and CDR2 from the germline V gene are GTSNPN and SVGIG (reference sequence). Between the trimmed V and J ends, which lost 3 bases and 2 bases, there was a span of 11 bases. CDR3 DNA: TGTGCCTGGAGCGGGGGCCTGGGCAATCAGCCCCAGCATTTT. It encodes CAWSGGLGNQPQHF.

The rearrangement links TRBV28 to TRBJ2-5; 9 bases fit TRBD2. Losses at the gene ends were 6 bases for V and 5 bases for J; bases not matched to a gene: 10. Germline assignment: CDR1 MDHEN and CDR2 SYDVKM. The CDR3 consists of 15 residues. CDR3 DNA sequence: TGTGCCAGCAGCAAAGCGGGGGGCTCACGGGAGACCCAGTACTTC. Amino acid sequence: CASSKAGGSRETQYF.

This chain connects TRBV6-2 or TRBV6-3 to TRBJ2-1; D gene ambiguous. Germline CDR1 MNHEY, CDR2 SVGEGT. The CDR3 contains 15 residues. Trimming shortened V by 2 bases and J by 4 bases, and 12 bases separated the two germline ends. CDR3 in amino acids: CASSYTRHTYNEQFF. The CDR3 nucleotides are TGTGCCAGCAGTTACACGCGCCATACTTACAATGAGCAGTTCTTC.

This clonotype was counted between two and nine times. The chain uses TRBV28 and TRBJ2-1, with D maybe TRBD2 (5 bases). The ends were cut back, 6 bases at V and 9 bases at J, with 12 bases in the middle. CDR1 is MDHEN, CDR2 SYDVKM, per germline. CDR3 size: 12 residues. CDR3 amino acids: CASRSRGTEQFF. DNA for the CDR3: TGTGCCAGCAGATCTCGGGGAACTGAGCAGTTCTTC.

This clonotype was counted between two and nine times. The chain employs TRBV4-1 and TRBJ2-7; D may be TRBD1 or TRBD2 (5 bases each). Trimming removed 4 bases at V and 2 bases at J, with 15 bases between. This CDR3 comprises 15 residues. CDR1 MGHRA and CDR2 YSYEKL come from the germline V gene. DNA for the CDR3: TGCGCCAGCAGCCGAGGGACCGGGTTACCCTACGAGCAGTACGTC. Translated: CASSRGTGLPYEQYV.

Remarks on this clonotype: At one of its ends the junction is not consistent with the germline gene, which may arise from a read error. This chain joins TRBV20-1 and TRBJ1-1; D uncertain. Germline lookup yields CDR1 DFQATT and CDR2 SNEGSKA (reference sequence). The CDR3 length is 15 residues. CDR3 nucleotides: TGCTGTGCTCCCTCACTCGTTGCGCGTGGCACTGAAGCTTTCTTT. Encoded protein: CCAPSLVARGTEAFF.

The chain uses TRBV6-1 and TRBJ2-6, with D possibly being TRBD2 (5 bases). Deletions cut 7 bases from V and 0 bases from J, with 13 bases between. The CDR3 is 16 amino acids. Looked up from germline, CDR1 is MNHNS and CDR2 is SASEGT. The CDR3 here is CASTREGSSGANVLTF. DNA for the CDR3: TGTGCCAGCACACGAGAGGGAAGCTCTGGGGCCAACGTCCTGACTTTC.

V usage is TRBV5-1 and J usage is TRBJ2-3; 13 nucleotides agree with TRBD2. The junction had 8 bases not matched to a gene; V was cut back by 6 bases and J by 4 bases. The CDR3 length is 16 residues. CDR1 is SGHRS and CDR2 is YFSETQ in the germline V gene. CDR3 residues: CASTQDGLAGADTQYF. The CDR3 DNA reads TGCGCCAGCACACAAGACGGACTAGCGGGGGCAGATACGCAGTATTTT.

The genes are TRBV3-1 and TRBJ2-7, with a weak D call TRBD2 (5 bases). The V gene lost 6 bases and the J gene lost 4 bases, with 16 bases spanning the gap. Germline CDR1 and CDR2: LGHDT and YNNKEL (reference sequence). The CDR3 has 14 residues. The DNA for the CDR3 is TGTGCCAGCAGGAAAGGATTCGAGGGATACGAGCAGTACTTC. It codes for CASRKGFEGYEQYF.

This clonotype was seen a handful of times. CDR3 in DNA: TGTGCCAGTAGTATAGGCGGGACAGACACCGGGGAGCTGTTTTTT. Its protein product is CASSIGGTDTGELFF. This chain uses TRBV19 with TRBJ2-2, with D possibly matching TRBD1 (7 bases). The CDR3 spans 15 residues. The V end was cut by 1 base, the J end by 3 bases, with 9 bases between. The germline V gene has CDR1 LNHDA and CDR2 SQIVND (reference sequence).

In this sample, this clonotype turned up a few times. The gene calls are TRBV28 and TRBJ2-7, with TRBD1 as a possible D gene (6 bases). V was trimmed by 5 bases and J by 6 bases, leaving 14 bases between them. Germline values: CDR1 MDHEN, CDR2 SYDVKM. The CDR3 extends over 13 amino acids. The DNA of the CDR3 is TGTGCCAGCAGTCCAATCGGGACACCCGAGCAGTACGTC. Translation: CASSPIGTPEQYV.

This CDR3 reads CASSFQGATETQYF. For the CDR3, the DNA is TGTGCCAGCAGCTTTCAGGGTGCCACAGAGACCCAGTACTTC. This sequence joins TRBV5-4 and TRBJ2-5; perhaps TRBD1 as D (5 bases). Germline V gene sequence: CDR1 SGHNT, CDR2 YYREEE (reference sequence). The CDR3 spans 14 residues. With 2 bases removed from V and 4 bases from J, the gap between germline ends came to 12 bases. The whole variable domain, filled in from reference TRBV5-4 and TRBJ2-5, reads ETGVTQSPTHLIKTRGQQVTLRCSSQSGHNTVSWYQQALGQGPQFIFQYYREEENGRGNFPPRFSGLQFPNYSSELNVNALELDDSALYLCASSFQGATETQYFGPGTRLLVL.

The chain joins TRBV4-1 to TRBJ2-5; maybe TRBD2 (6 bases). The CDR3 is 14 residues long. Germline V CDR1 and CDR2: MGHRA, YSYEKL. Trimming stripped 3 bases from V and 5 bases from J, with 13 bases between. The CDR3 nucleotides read TGCGCCAGCAGCCAGACGCTGGCGGGGGAGACCCAGTACTTC. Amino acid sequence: CASSQTLAGETQYF.

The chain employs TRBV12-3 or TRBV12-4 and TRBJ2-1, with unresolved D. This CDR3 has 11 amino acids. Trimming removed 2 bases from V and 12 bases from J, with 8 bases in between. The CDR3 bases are TGTGCCAGCAGTTTAAACATGGGGCAGTTCTTC. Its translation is CASSLNMGQFF.

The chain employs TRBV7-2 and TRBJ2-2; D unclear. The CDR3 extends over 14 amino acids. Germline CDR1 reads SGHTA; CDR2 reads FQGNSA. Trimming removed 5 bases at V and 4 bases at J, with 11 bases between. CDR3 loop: CASSEEHLTGELFF. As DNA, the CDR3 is TGTGCCAGCAGCGAGGAACACCTCACCGGGGAGCTGTTTTTT.

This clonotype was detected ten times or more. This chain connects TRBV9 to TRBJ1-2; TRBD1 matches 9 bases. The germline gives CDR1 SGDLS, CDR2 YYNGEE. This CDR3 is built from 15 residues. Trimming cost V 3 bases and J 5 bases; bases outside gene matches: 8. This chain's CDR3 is CASSAGTGNLYGYTF. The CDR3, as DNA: TGTGCCAGCAGCGCCGGGACAGGGAATCTTTATGGCTACACCTTC.

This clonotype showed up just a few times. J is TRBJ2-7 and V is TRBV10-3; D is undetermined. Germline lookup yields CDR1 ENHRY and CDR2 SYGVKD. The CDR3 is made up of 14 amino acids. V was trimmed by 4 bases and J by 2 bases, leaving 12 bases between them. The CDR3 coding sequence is TGTGCCATCAGTGCTCGGCAGAATACCTACGAGCAGTACGTC. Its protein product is CAISARQNTYEQYV.

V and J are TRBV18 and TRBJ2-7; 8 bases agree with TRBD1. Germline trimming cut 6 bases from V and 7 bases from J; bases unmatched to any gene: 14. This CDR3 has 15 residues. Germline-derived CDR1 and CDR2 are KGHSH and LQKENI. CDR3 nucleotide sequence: TGTGCCAGCTCTCCCCTGGCAGGGGGCAGGGGTGAGCAGTACGTC. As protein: CASSPLAGGRGEQYV.

CDR3 region: CSVERTRQNEQFF. As DNA, the CDR3 is TGCAGCGTGGAGAGGACCCGCCAAAATGAGCAGTTCTTC. The J gene is TRBJ2-1, the V gene TRBV29-1; D ambiguous. V gave up 6 bases and J gave up 7 bases, with 16 bases separating them. The CDR3 extends over 13 amino acids. Germline values: CDR1 SQVTM, CDR2 ANQGSEA.